A selection of T cell receptor beta chains follows, all from one sample in a study of blood T cell repertoires in COVID-19. Profiled with immunoSEQ multiplex PCR; TCRdb holds only in-frame clones, not every one. Of tens of thousands of clones in the sample, around 86% are singletons; the top ten hold 2.1%. Sequencing was carried out using peripheral blood. These TCRs come from a woman older than 75 with COVID-19, enrolled during active disease. CDR3s include the opening cysteine and the closing phenylalanine or tryptophan. A D gene is named only where the DNA matches it firmly. Clone size is given for some rows only: seen once, a few or many times, or a class if the clone is expanded.

abundance: few
j_gene: TRBJ1-2
d_gene: -
v_gene: TRBV18
CDR3aa: CASSPSAVPNYGYTF
CDR3nt: TGTGCCAGCTCACCCTCCGCAGTTCCTAACTATGGCTACACCTTC

abundance: -
j_gene: TRBJ1-4
d_gene: -
v_gene: TRBV20-1
CDR3aa: CSASPQSTNEKLFF
CDR3nt: TGCAGTGCTAGTCCCCAGTCAACTAATGAAAAACTGTTTTTT

abundance: -
j_gene: TRBJ1-4
d_gene: -
v_gene: TRBV15
CDR3aa: CATSRDRQAKSANEKLFF
CDR3nt: TGTGCCACCAGCAGAGACAGGCAGGCTAAGTCGGCTAATGAAAAACTGTTTTTT

abundance: -
j_gene: TRBJ2-3
d_gene: -
v_gene: TRBV21-1
CDR3aa: CASRDNKGTDTQYF
CDR3nt: TGTGCCAGCAGAGACAATAAGGGCACAGATACGCAGTATTTT

abundance: -
j_gene: TRBJ2-3
d_gene: TRBD2
v_gene: TRBV27
CDR3aa: CASSPLAGADTQYF
CDR3nt: TGTGCCAGCAGTCCACTTGCGGGAGCAGATACGCAGTATTTT

abundance: -
j_gene: TRBJ1-2
d_gene: TRBD1
v_gene: TRBV20-1
CDR3aa: CLPDRLDGYTF
CDR3nt: TGCCTCCCGGACAGGCTAGATGGCTACACCTTC

abundance: -
j_gene: TRBJ1-1
d_gene: -
v_gene: TRBV20-1
CDR3aa: CSASGRVEAFF
CDR3nt: TGCAGTGCTAGCGGGCGGGTCGAAGCTTTCTTT

abundance: -
j_gene: TRBJ1-3
d_gene: -
v_gene: TRBV7-8
CDR3aa: CASSSQQIGNTIYF
CDR3nt: TGTGCCAGCAGCTCCCAACAAATTGGAAACACCATATATTTT

abundance: -
j_gene: TRBJ1-2
d_gene: TRBD1
v_gene: TRBV5-1
CDR3aa: CASSWGTGGATVNGYTF
CDR3nt: TGCGCCAGCAGCTGGGGGACAGGGGGCGCGACGGTGAATGGCTACACCTTC

abundance: -
j_gene: TRBJ2-7
d_gene: -
v_gene: TRBV6-6
CDR3aa: CASKGSSYEQYF
CDR3nt: TGTGCCAGCAAAGGGAGCTCCTACGAGCAGTACTTC

abundance: -
j_gene: TRBJ1-4
d_gene: TRBD1
v_gene: TRBV2
CDR3aa: CASSIGTGNEKLFF
CDR3nt: TGTGCCAGCAGTATCGGGACAGGGAATGAAAAACTGTTTTTT

abundance: medium-sized
j_gene: TRBJ1-5
d_gene: TRBD1
v_gene: TRBV7-8
CDR3aa: CASSLGTGDNQPQHF
CDR3nt: TGTGCCAGCAGCTTAGGGACAGGGGACAATCAGCCCCAGCATTTT

abundance: -
j_gene: TRBJ2-5
d_gene: -
v_gene: TRBV5-1
CDR3aa: CATKAPGLETQYF
CDR3nt: TGCGCCACCAAGGCACCAGGGCTGGAGACCCAGTACTTC

abundance: -
j_gene: TRBJ2-3
d_gene: -
v_gene: TRBV6-4
CDR3aa: CASSDSAGYTDTQYF
CDR3nt: TGTGCCAGCAGTGACTCGGCAGGTTACACAGATACGCAGTATTTT

abundance: -
j_gene: TRBJ1-2
d_gene: -
v_gene: TRBV3-1/TRBV3-2
CDR3aa: CASSRARRPYGYTF
CDR3nt: TGTGCCAGCAGCCGGGCCCGAAGGCCCTATGGCTACACCTTC

abundance: -
j_gene: TRBJ1-1
d_gene: -
v_gene: TRBV3-1/TRBV3-2
CDR3aa: CASSQDPGVLNTEAFF
CDR3nt: TGTGCCAGCAGCCAAGACCCAGGGGTTCTGAACACTGAAGCTTTCTTT

abundance: -
j_gene: TRBJ1-2
d_gene: -
v_gene: TRBV15
CDR3aa: CATSRDANSNYGYTF
CDR3nt: TGTGCCACCAGCAGAGATGCCAACTCGAACTATGGCTACACCTTC

abundance: -
j_gene: TRBJ1-1
d_gene: TRBD1
v_gene: TRBV3-1/TRBV3-2
CDR3aa: CASSQDRPTGTLF
CDR3nt: TGTGCCAGCAGCCAAGATCGTCCGACAGGGACTCTCTTT

abundance: -
j_gene: TRBJ1-2
d_gene: -
v_gene: TRBV14
CDR3aa: CASSRGGANYGYTF
CDR3nt: TGTGCCAGCAGCCGGGGGGGAGCTAACTATGGCTACACCTTC

abundance: -
j_gene: TRBJ2-1
d_gene: TRBD2
v_gene: TRBV11-2
CDR3aa: CASSPRSGLADNEQFF
CDR3nt: TGTGCCAGCAGCCCGAGATCCGGACTAGCGGACAATGAGCAGTTCTTC

abundance: -
j_gene: TRBJ1-5
d_gene: -
v_gene: TRBV7-8
CDR3aa: CASSLGQGIISNQPQHF
CDR3nt: TGTGCCAGCAGCTTAGGTCAGGGGATCATTAGCAATCAGCCCCAGCATTTT

abundance: -
j_gene: TRBJ1-2
d_gene: -
v_gene: TRBV12-3/TRBV12-4
CDR3aa: CASSIQGSSGYTF
CDR3nt: TGTGCCAGCAGTATACAGGGAAGCAGCGGCTACACCTTC

abundance: once
j_gene: TRBJ1-6
d_gene: TRBD1
v_gene: TRBV28
CDR3aa: CASSVGTGIFLHF
CDR3nt: TGTGCCAGCAGTGTCGGGACAGGGATTTTCCTCCACTTT

abundance: -
j_gene: TRBJ2-2
d_gene: -
v_gene: TRBV18
CDR3aa: CASSRYESANTGELFF
CDR3nt: TGTGCCAGCTCACGATACGAAAGCGCGAACACCGGGGAGCTGTTTTTT

abundance: few
j_gene: TRBJ1-1
d_gene: TRBD1
v_gene: TRBV12-3/TRBV12-4
CDR3aa: CASSPTGGEAFF
CDR3nt: TGTGCCAGCAGCCCGACAGGGGGGGAAGCTTTCTTT

abundance: -
j_gene: TRBJ2-3
d_gene: -
v_gene: TRBV19
CDR3aa: CASTLGRVTDTQYF
CDR3nt: TGTGCCAGTACCCTGGGCAGGGTCACAGATACGCAGTATTTT

abundance: -
j_gene: TRBJ2-7
d_gene: -
v_gene: TRBV12-3/TRBV12-4
CDR3aa: CASSLRGNYEQYF
CDR3nt: TGTGCCAGCAGTTTGAGGGGGAACTACGAGCAGTACTTC